The rows below give T cell receptor beta chains drawn from one sample of a study of T cell responses to AZD1222 COVID-19 vaccine. Libraries were prepared by immunoSEQ multiplex PCR; TCRdb keeps only in-frame clonotypes and omits some of them. The sample holds approximately 120,000 clones, more than 85% seen once. This specimen was peripheral blood, taken on day 0 of AZD1222 vaccination. These receptors came from an adult in good health. Each CDR3 is given with its conserved first and last residue. Fields, in order: CDR3 length, V gene, D gene, J gene, CDR3 protein. The D gene is left open where the match is weak.

11	TRBV28	-	TRBJ2-5	CASSLTETQYF
13	TRBV9	-	TRBJ2-3	CASGGARTDTQYF
13	TRBV7-9	-	TRBJ1-1	CASTETRDGEAFF
15	TRBV4-2	-	TRBJ2-5	CASSPAGGREETQYF
14	TRBV18	-	TRBJ1-4	CASSPGRGYEKLFF
14	TRBV2	TRBD1	TRBJ1-5	CASSVGRGPQPQHF
13	TRBV29-1	-	TRBJ2-7	CSAVRELWGEQYF
14	TRBV7-3	-	TRBJ2-2	CASSLQGSTGELFF
15	TRBV5-1	TRBD2	TRBJ2-7	CASSLTGTSGNEQYF
17	TRBV5-1	TRBD2	TRBJ2-3	CASTRTGGPSGTDTQYF
15	TRBV6-5	-	TRBJ2-7	CASSRTEKVSYEQYF
14	TRBV3-1/TRBV3-2	TRBD1	TRBJ1-1	CASSQDPGTDRAFF
15	TRBV2	TRBD2	TRBJ2-1	CASSESGTTDNEQFF
15	TRBV6-1	TRBD1	TRBJ2-5	CASSEGTGGAETQYF
13	TRBV3-1/TRBV3-2	-	TRBJ1-1	CASSPPLNTEAFF
14	TRBV27	TRBD2	TRBJ2-1	CASKNLAGDNEQFF
15	TRBV18	-	TRBJ1-4	CASSPLAGGGEKLFF
15	TRBV7-9	-	TRBJ1-3	CASSSSESSGNTIYF
14	TRBV7-9	TRBD2	TRBJ2-1	CASSSGTTYNEQFF
15	TRBV5-1	TRBD1	TRBJ2-1	CASSIRTGLYNEQFF
17	TRBV15	TRBD1	TRBJ1-2	CATSGLSTGGRNYGYTF
15	TRBV9	-	TRBJ1-2	CASSPGGRTAYGYTF
15	TRBV15	TRBD2	TRBJ2-1	CATSRTAGSYNEQFF
16	TRBV28	-	TRBJ2-7	CASSFPQPGPPYEQYF
15	TRBV4-1	-	TRBJ2-2	CASSQSQGNTGELFF
14	TRBV21-1	-	TRBJ1-5	CARSGQSGNQPQHF
12	TRBV12-3/TRBV12-4	-	TRBJ1-2	CASSLEGSGYTF
16	TRBV4-1	TRBD1	TRBJ1-1	CASSHTGDGLNTEAFF
19	TRBV9	TRBD2	TRBJ2-1	CASSVGWGTSGRSYNEQFF
15	TRBV5-1	-	TRBJ1-1	CASSLAATGSTEAFF
13	TRBV30	-	TRBJ1-2	CAWSVNGKGGYTF
13	TRBV28	-	TRBJ1-5	CASSSGSNQPQHF
13	TRBV11-2	TRBD1	TRBJ2-7	CASSQGTAYEQYF
14	TRBV28	-	TRBJ1-1	CASSQRGVRTEAFF
12	TRBV29-1	-	TRBJ1-1	CSVEGSGTEAFF
14	TRBV25-1	TRBD1	TRBJ1-2	CASHSTGGDYGYTF
13	TRBV30	-	TRBJ2-7	CAWAVGEGYEQYF
11	TRBV20-1	-	TRBJ2-1	CSASRTIEQFF
13	TRBV10-3	-	TRBJ1-1	CASGPPGDTEAFF
14	TRBV6-1	-	TRBJ2-1	CASSEAGVYNEQFF
13	TRBV6-5	-	TRBJ1-1	CASTLLKNTEAFF
15	TRBV28	TRBD1	TRBJ1-2	CASSPPGQGHYGYTF
13	TRBV16	-	TRBJ1-1	CASSQSEGTEAFF
17	TRBV3-1/TRBV3-2	-	TRBJ2-4	CASSQGNGRRRQVLQYF
16	TRBV27	TRBD2	TRBJ2-6	CASKTRGEVGANVLTF
13	TRBV6-5	-	TRBJ1-2	CASTLGPDYGYTF
14	TRBV6-5	-	TRBJ1-1	CASSYMGRNTEAFF
17	TRBV19	-	TRBJ1-5	CASSPIRTVDSNQPQHF
14	TRBV28	TRBD1	TRBJ1-1	CASTNTGVNTEAFF
15	TRBV2	-	TRBJ1-6	CASSPTSSYNSPLHF
16	TRBV13	TRBD1	TRBJ1-3	CASSSRQGAVGNTIYF
14	TRBV29-1	-	TRBJ2-3	CSVEVGSGTDTQYF
12	TRBV28	TRBD1	TRBJ1-1	CASRNRGTEAFF
11	TRBV20-1	-	TRBJ1-2	CSAPENYGYTF
15	TRBV6-6	TRBD1	TRBJ2-7	CASSSARGQTYEQYF
17	TRBV7-6	TRBD2	TRBJ2-1	CASSLSISGRRNNEQFF
15	TRBV2	TRBD2	TRBJ2-7	CASSAPAGGRYEQYF
15	TRBV12-5	-	TRBJ1-2	CASGPDASTIRGYTF